This T cell receptor (beta chain) was recovered during a study of cytomegalovirus exposure and HLA in healthy donors. Study-level findings and limits: Presence/absence analyses supposed approximately even sequencing depth among donors. Productive status was seen about 90% or about 30% of the time for most TCR beta V segments in an earlier analysis.

The donors were healthy bone marrow donors. Worth noting for this clone: Its antigen is unknown.

PCR involved 60 Vbeta and 13 Jbeta primers. The protocol was immunoSEQ multiplex PCR, while the TCRdb copy is restricted to in-frame clones and leaves out a portion. The sample includes around 35,000 clones. Germline CDR1 GTSNPN, CDR2 SVGIG (reference sequence). The CDR3 consists of 13 residues. V lost 4 bases, J lost 2 bases, and 11 bases lay in between. Input material: PBMCs. V usage is TRBV30 and J usage is TRBJ1-1, with D perhaps TRBD1 (5 bases). This receptor was obtained from a woman between 35 and 50 years old in good health and CMV-seropositive. The DNA of the CDR3 is TGTGCCTGGAATTCAGGGCGTAACACTGAAGCTTTCTTT. Translated, it gives CAWNSGRNTEAFF.